Listed below are T cell receptor beta chains from one sample, sequenced in a study of blood T cell repertoires in COVID-19. Libraries were prepared by immunoSEQ multiplex PCR; TCRdb keeps only in-frame clonotypes and omits some of them. The table includes approximately 200,000 clones, roughly 87% detected once. Sequencing was done on a sample of PBMCs or T cells enriched from blood (not recorded which). Every receptor here comes from a man aged 18 to 29 with acute COVID-19. CDR3s include the opening cysteine and the closing phenylalanine or tryptophan. D genes are given only for firm matches. Not every row has a clone size; where given, it reads once, few, many or a size class.

>NA|TRBV18|TRBJ1-2|NA|13
CASSGGGSHGYTF
TGTGCCAGCTCAGGGGGAGGAAGCCATGGCTACACCTTC
>NA|TRBV27|TRBJ1-1|NA|14
CASSLNYMNTEAFF
TGTGCCAGCAGTTTAAACTACATGAACACTGAAGCTTTCTTT
>TRBD1|TRBV18|TRBJ1-3|NA|17
CASSLRDRDLSGNTIYF
TGTGCCAGCTCGCTCCGGGACAGGGACCTTTCTGGAAACACCATATATTTT
>NA|TRBV11-2|TRBJ2-7|once|15
CASSPRAEASVEQYF
TGTGCCAGCAGCCCGAGGGCGGAAGCCTCGGTTGAGCAGTACTTC
>TRBD2|TRBV9|TRBJ2-1|NA|15
CASSVFLAGGNEQFF
TGTGCCAGCAGCGTATTTCTAGCGGGAGGCAATGAGCAGTTCTTC
>TRBD2|TRBV5-1|TRBJ2-1|NA|16
CASSLGTSGKGNEQFF
TGCGCCAGCAGCTTAGGGACTAGCGGGAAGGGCAATGAGCAGTTCTTC
>TRBD2|TRBV27|TRBJ2-3|NA|16
CASSPLAGVSGDTQYF
TGTGCCAGCAGTCCTCTAGCGGGAGTCTCAGGGGATACGCAGTATTTT
>TRBD1|TRBV7-8|TRBJ1-5|NA|16
CASSFLTGTGDQPQHF
TGTGCCAGCAGTTTTCTCACCGGGACAGGGGATCAGCCCCAGCATTTT
>NA|TRBV12-3/TRBV12-4|TRBJ1-2|NA|12
CASSPGNYGYTF
TGTGCCAGCAGTCCGGGGAACTATGGCTACACCTTC
>TRBD1|TRBV27|TRBJ1-5|NA|15
CASSPTGGRNQPQHF
TGTGCCAGCAGTCCGACAGGGGGGAGGAATCAGCCCCAGCATTTT
>NA|TRBV5-1|TRBJ2-7|NA|14
CASSLIPGTYEQYF
TGCGCCAGCAGCTTGATCCCCGGGACCTACGAGCAGTACTTC
>TRBD2|TRBV7-2|TRBJ2-1|once|14
CASRGLAGRNEQFF
TGTGCCAGCAGGGGACTAGCGGGAAGGAATGAGCAGTTCTTC
>TRBD1|TRBV30|TRBJ2-7|NA|12
CAWRNRGYEQYF
TGTGCCTGGAGAAACAGGGGTTACGAGCAGTACTTC
>TRBD2|TRBV30|TRBJ2-5|NA|15
CAWAGLAGSVETQYF
TGTGCCTGGGCTGGACTAGCGGGATCTGTGGAGACCCAGTACTTC
>TRBD2|TRBV6-2/TRBV6-3|TRBJ2-1|NA|16
CASSPGTSGSSNEQFF
TGTGCCAGCAGTCCCGGGACTAGCGGGAGTTCCAATGAGCAGTTCTTC
>NA|TRBV12-3/TRBV12-4|TRBJ2-7|NA|13
CASTPRGAGEQYF
TGTGCCAGCACCCCCCGCGGGGCAGGCGAGCAGTACTTC
>NA|TRBV28|TRBJ2-7|NA|12
CASRPSSYEQYF
TGTGCCAGCAGGCCGAGCTCCTACGAGCAGTACTTC
>TRBD2|TRBV3-1/TRBV3-2|TRBJ2-3|NA|21
CASSQGYPGTSDLNWTDTQYF
TGTGCCAGCAGCCAAGGATACCCCGGGACTAGCGACCTGAATTGGACAGATACGCAGTATTTT
>NA|TRBV29-1|TRBJ2-7|NA|11
CSVLVFYEQYF
TGCAGCGTTTTAGTTTTCTACGAGCAGTACTTC
>NA|TRBV6-5|TRBJ2-1|NA|14
CASSYSGLEGEQFF
TGTGCCAGCAGTTACTCAGGCCTAGAGGGTGAGCAGTTCTTC
>NA|TRBV7-2|TRBJ1-5|NA|14
CASSFRGGNQPQHF
TGTGCCAGCAGCTTCAGGGGTGGCAATCAGCCCCAGCATTTT
>NA|TRBV7-2|TRBJ2-7|NA|14
CASSLGLAADEQYF
TGTGCCAGCAGCTTAGGGCTAGCAGCCGACGAGCAGTACTTC
>NA|TRBV7-9|TRBJ2-7|NA|15
CASSLLGGDLHEQYF
TGTGCCAGCAGCCTGCTCGGAGGGGATTTACACGAGCAGTACTTC
>NA|TRBV2|TRBJ1-1|NA|14
CATLPGRSGTEAFF
TGTGCCACGTTGCCTGGGAGGTCTGGCACTGAAGCTTTCTTT
>NA|TRBV28|TRBJ1-5|NA|12
CASSPGYQPQHF
TGTGCCAGCAGTCCAGGGTACCAGCCCCAGCATTTT
>NA|TRBV7-9|TRBJ1-2|NA|13
CASSLGRVRGYTF
TGTGCCAGCAGCTTAGGCAGGGTGCGCGGCTACACCTTC
>NA|TRBV3-1/TRBV3-2|TRBJ2-7|NA|13
CASSQDSSNEQYF
TGTGCCAGCAGTCAGGATTCTTCAAACGAGCAGTACTTC
>TRBD1|TRBV30|TRBJ1-1|NA|12
CAWSSGGTEAFF
TGTGCCTGGAGTTCAGGGGGGACTGAAGCTTTCTTT
>NA|TRBV6-1|TRBJ2-1|NA|14
CASSEVVRGNEQFF
TGTGCCAGCAGTGAAGTGGTGCGGGGAAACGAGCAGTTCTTC
>TRBD2|TRBV25-1|TRBJ2-1|once|15
CATGTSGRSYNEQFF
TGTGCCACCGGGACTAGCGGGAGGTCGTACAATGAGCAGTTCTTC
>TRBD2|TRBV27|TRBJ2-1|NA|16
CASSPLAGSSYNEQFF
TGTGCCAGCAGTCCATTAGCGGGAAGCTCCTACAATGAGCAGTTCTTC
>TRBD2|TRBV6-5|TRBJ2-3|NA|16
CASSYRRESPMNTQYF
TGTGCCAGCAGTTACAGGCGGGAGTCGCCGATGAATACGCAGTATTTT
>NA|TRBV3-1/TRBV3-2|TRBJ2-7|few|13
CASSQGPYYEQYF
TGTGCCAGCAGCCAAGGGCCGTACTACGAGCAGTACTTC
>NA|TRBV27|TRBJ1-3|NA|14
CASSATPSGNTIYF
TGTGCCAGCAGTGCGACACCCTCTGGAAACACCATATATTTT
>NA|TRBV28|TRBJ1-4|NA|14
CASSLILQNEKLFF
TGTGCCAGCAGTTTGATACTGCAAAATGAAAAACTGTTTTTT
>NA|TRBV24-1|TRBJ2-3|NA|11
CATADTDTQYF
TGTGCCACCGCGGACACAGATACGCAGTATTTT
>NA|TRBV7-9|TRBJ2-5|NA|14
CASSPETAQETQYF
TGTGCCAGCAGCCCCGAGACAGCCCAAGAGACCCAGTACTTC
>NA|TRBV28|TRBJ2-5|NA|15
CASSLSAYGGETQYF
TGTGCCAGCAGTTTATCGGCGTACGGGGGAGAGACCCAGTACTTC
>TRBD2|TRBV27|TRBJ2-7|NA|16
CASSPYGDSGRGEQYF
TGTGCCAGCAGTCCCTATGGTGATAGCGGGAGAGGAGAGCAGTACTTC
>NA|TRBV5-3|TRBJ1-3|NA|15
CARSLEQFSGNTIYF
TGTGCCAGAAGCTTGGAACAGTTCTCTGGAAACACCATATATTTT
>NA|TRBV28|TRBJ1-2|NA|14
CASSITQQAYGYTF
TGTGCCAGCAGCATAACTCAGCAGGCCTATGGCTACACCTTC
>NA|TRBV28|TRBJ2-1|NA|13
CASSLSGLDEQFF
TGTGCCAGCAGTTTATCAGGTCTCGATGAGCAGTTCTTC
>NA|TRBV28|TRBJ2-7|NA|14
CASSSLQPGYEQYF
TGTGCCAGCAGTTCCCTCCAACCCGGCTACGAGCAGTACTTC
>TRBD2|TRBV27|TRBJ2-1|NA|16
CASSSTGLDGMNEQFF
TGTGCCAGCAGTTCCACCGGACTAGATGGGATGAATGAGCAGTTCTTC
>NA|TRBV21-1|TRBJ2-4|once|17
CASSIRGTSSTKNIQYF
TGTGCCAGCAGCATCCGAGGGACTAGCAGCACCAAAAACATTCAGTACTTC
>NA|TRBV7-8|TRBJ2-7|NA|15
CASSLAGGTGVQQYF
TGTGCCAGCAGCCTGGCGGGGGGGACAGGGGTCCAGCAGTACTTC
>TRBD2|TRBV7-9|TRBJ2-2|few|14
CASRLAGDTGELFF
TGTGCCAGTAGGCTAGCGGGGGACACCGGGGAGCTGTTTTTT
>NA|TRBV19|TRBJ2-1|NA|11
CATSSFGEQFF
TGTGCCACCAGCAGTTTCGGGGAGCAGTTCTTC
>TRBD1|TRBV4-1|TRBJ2-1|once|15
CASTGTGAFDNEQFF
TGCGCCAGCACGGGTACAGGGGCCTTTGACAATGAGCAGTTCTTC
>TRBD1|TRBV3-1/TRBV3-2|TRBJ2-7|NA|14
CASSHGTESYEQYF
TGTGCCAGCAGCCACGGGACAGAATCCTACGAGCAGTACTTC
>NA|TRBV29-1|TRBJ2-3|NA|14
CSVGRGLGTDTQYF
TGCAGCGTTGGTAGAGGGCTTGGCACAGATACGCAGTATTTT
>NA|TRBV6-5|TRBJ1-6|once|12
CASRELDSPLHF
TGTGCCAGCCGGGAGCTAGACTCACCCCTCCACTTT
>NA|TRBV27|TRBJ2-4|NA|16
CASSLSGQGPYSIQYF
TGTGCCAGCAGTTTATCGGGGCAGGGGCCTTATAGCATTCAGTACTTC